This paragraph covers one T cell receptor beta chain sequence. One end of the junction fails to match germline, which may point to a read error. This CDR3 contains 16 residues. The germline V gene encodes CDR1 SEHNR and CDR2 FQNEAQ (reference sequence). This sample was taken from a study of blood T cell repertoires in COVID-19. At the level of the study: The origin of the acute and convalescent COVID-19 samples was the United States, Italy and Spain. The cDNA or gDNA used as material had been derived from T cells, B-cell-depleted T cells, or PBMCs.

In the authors' workflow: Counts of nucleated cells, estimated from reference gene primer amplification, were obtained. Method: immunoSEQ multiplex PCR; TCRdb's copy keeps in-frame clones and lacks some. That table gives V, J and clone size, and the DNA gave D and trimming. The top ten clones hold 2.6% of a sample with about 75,000 clones, approximately 79% of them seen once. The receptor comes from a human donor with acute or convalescent COVID-19. The donor label of this sample is uncertain. Input material: peripheral blood. The chain combines TRBV7-9 with TRBJ2-1; TRBD2 agrees at 10 bases. The CDR3 sequence is CASSTDSGGPYNEQFF. The CDR3 coding sequence is TGTGCCAGCAGCACCGATAGCGGGGGGCCCTATAATGAGCAGTTCTTC.